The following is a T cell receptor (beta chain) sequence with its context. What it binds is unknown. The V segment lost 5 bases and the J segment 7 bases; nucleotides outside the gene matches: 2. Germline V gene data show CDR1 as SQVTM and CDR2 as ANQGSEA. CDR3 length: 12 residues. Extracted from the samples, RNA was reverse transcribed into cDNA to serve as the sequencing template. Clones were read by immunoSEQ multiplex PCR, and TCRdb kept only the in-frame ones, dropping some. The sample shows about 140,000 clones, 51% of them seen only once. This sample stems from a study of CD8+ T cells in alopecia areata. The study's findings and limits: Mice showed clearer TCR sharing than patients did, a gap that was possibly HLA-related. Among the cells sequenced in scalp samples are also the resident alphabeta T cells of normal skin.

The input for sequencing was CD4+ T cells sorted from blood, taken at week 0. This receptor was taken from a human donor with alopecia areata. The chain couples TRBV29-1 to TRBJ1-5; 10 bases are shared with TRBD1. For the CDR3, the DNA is TGCAGCGTTTGGGACAGGGGCCAGCCCCAGCATTTT. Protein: CSVWDRGQPQHF.